These 30 T cell receptor beta chains were all obtained from the same sample, sequenced in a study of cytomegalovirus exposure and HLA in healthy donors (TCRdb year 2017). The protocol used for the library was the immunoSEQ multiplex PCR assay. For the multiplex PCR, a mixture combining 60 forward primers for TCR Vbeta segments and 13 reverse primers for TCR Jbeta segments was used. TCRdb took over this immuneACCESS table, retaining in-frame rearrangements with V and J assigned. Such tables are incomplete; in checked studies, under half of the missing clones stem from an unresolved V gene, and the remainder is unexplained. For this sample there are 220,000 or so clones; approximately 80% appear just once. The top ten hold roughly 1.6% of the sample. The sample taken for sequencing was PBMCs. The origin of the receptors is a man aged 50-60 years in good health and CMV-seronegative.

In its sample, this clone was seen a few times. The chain carries TRBV5-1 and TRBJ2-2, with a possible D match to TRBD2 (6 bases). Trimming removed 4 bases from V and 7 bases from J, with 17 bases in between. The CDR3 length is 15 residues. Germline CDR1 and CDR2: SGHRS and YFSETQ. CDR3 coding DNA: TGCGCCAGCAGCATCGTGACTGTGCGGGGCGGGGAGCTGTTTTTT. This encodes CASSIVTVRGGELFF.

A note on this clone: Mismatch with germline at one junction end may stem from a read error. The chain couples TRBV9 to TRBJ2-7; D perhaps matches TRBD1 (6 bases). The CDR3 spans 13 residues. CDR1 is SGDLS, CDR2 YYNGEE, per germline. CDR3 DNA sequence: TGTGCCAGCAGCGTACATCAGACAGGAGCTCGGCACTTC. Protein product: CASSVHQTGARHF.

Here the CDR3 reads CASSLELANEQFF. As DNA, the CDR3 is TGTGCCAGCAGCTTAGAATTGGCCAATGAGCAGTTCTTC. The chain couples TRBV7-7 to TRBJ2-1; D is unresolved. Germline CDR1 and CDR2: SSHAT and FNYEAQ (reference sequence). CDR3 length: 13 residues. The V gene lost 1 base and the J gene lost 6 bases, with 7 bases spanning the gap.

DNA for the CDR3: TGCGCCAGCAGCCGAGAGGGACAGGGTGGCTATGGCTACACCTTC. Amino acids: CASSREGQGGYGYTF. The chain recombines TRBV4-1 with TRBJ1-2; 9 bases line up with TRBD1. Germline lookup yields CDR1 MGHRA and CDR2 YSYEKL. CDR3 size: 15 residues. The junction had 7 bases not matched to a gene; V was cut back by 4 bases and J by 4 bases.

The V call is TRBV27, the J call TRBJ1-1; the D is unclear. Between the trimmed V and J ends, which lost 6 bases and 11 bases, there was a span of 22 bases. CDR3 length: 14 residues. Germline CDR1 is MNHEY and CDR2 is SMNVEV (reference sequence). The chain's CDR3 is CASSPEFGNARAFF. The CDR3 DNA is TGTGCCAGCAGCCCCGAATTTGGAAACGCCAGGGCTTTCTTT.

The sample holds one count of this clone. The CDR3, as DNA: TGTGCCAGCTCCGAAGGGGGGGGCACTAATGAAAAACTGTTTTTT. This translates into CASSEGGGTNEKLFF. The chain couples TRBV2 to TRBJ1-4, with D perhaps TRBD1 (6 bases). Germline CDR1 reads SNHLY; CDR2 reads FYNNEI. This CDR3 region has 15 residues. The V and J ends lost 8 bases and 2 bases respectively, with 15 bases between them.

V and J are TRBV19 and TRBJ2-2; tentative D call: TRBD1 (6 bases). Germline V gives CDR1 LNHDA, CDR2 SQIVND (reference sequence). V was trimmed by 4 bases and J by 4 bases, leaving 13 bases between them. The CDR3 covers 15 residues. CDR3 residues: CASSNSRGGTGELFF. The CDR3, as DNA: TGTGCCAGTAGTAATAGCAGAGGGGGCACCGGGGAGCTGTTTTTT.

The gene calls are TRBV9 and TRBJ2-7; 11 bases are a match to TRBD2. Germline V gene data show CDR1 as SGDLS and CDR2 as YYNGEE. V was clipped by 1 base and J by 5 bases; unmatched bases: 2. The CDR3 covers 14 residues. The CDR3 region has the DNA TGTGCCAGCAGCGTAACTAGCGGGAGAAACGAGCAGTACTTC. It encodes CASSVTSGRNEQYF.

The CDR3, as DNA: TGTGCCAGCAGCTTAGACAGGGAAAATCAGCCCCAGCATTTT. This codes for CASSLDRENQPQHF. The chain recombines TRBV7-9 with TRBJ1-5; D might be TRBD1 (6 bases). V was shortened by 1 base and J by 4 bases, with 8 bases between the two germline ends. The germline gives CDR1 SEHNR, CDR2 FQNEAQ (reference sequence). The CDR3 is 14 residues long.

The V call is TRBV6-5, the J call TRBJ2-2, with a possible D match to TRBD2 (5 bases). CDR3 size: 14 residues. In germline, CDR1 is MNHEY, CDR2 SVGAGI. Trimming cost V 7 bases and J 2 bases, with 11 bases left between them. This chain's CDR3 is CASTERLNTGELFF. CDR3 sequence (DNA): TGTGCCAGCACGGAGCGGCTAAACACCGGGGAGCTGTTTTTT.

The chain uses TRBV7-8 and TRBJ2-7; 13 positions match TRBD2. Per germline, CDR1 SGHVS and CDR2 FQNEAQ. Trimming at V came to 5 bases and at J to 2 bases, leaving 12 bases not matched to a gene. The CDR3 length is 18 residues. This chain's CDR3 is CASSRGHVTSGRAYEQYF. CDR3 in DNA: TGTGCCAGCAGCAGGGGACACGTTACTAGCGGGAGGGCCTACGAGCAGTACTTC.

This chain links TRBV28 with TRBJ1-2; D gene unclear. Deletions cut 5 bases from V and 7 bases from J, with 17 bases between. From germline, CDR1 is MDHEN and CDR2 SYDVKM. This CDR3 is built from 14 residues. The CDR3 bases are TGTGCCAGCAGTCCGGGGTCCTTTTGGCCTGGCTACACCTTC. It encodes CASSPGSFWPGYTF.

The J gene is TRBJ2-1, the V gene TRBV6-4; the D gene is possibly TRBD2 (5 bases). This CDR3 spans 13 amino acids. Trimming removed 6 bases at V and 8 bases at J, with 14 bases between. From germline, CDR1 is MRHNA and CDR2 SNTAGT. The CDR3 DNA is TGTGCCAGCAGCAACCAACTAGGCTATGAGCAGTTCTTC. This translates into CASSNQLGYEQFF.

The rearrangement links TRBV7-9 to TRBJ2-7; 12 positions agree with TRBD1. Trimming cost V 8 bases and J 3 bases; bases outside gene matches: 11. The CDR3 has 16 amino acids. Germline V gene sequence: CDR1 SEHNR, CDR2 FQNEAQ (reference sequence). The CDR3 region is CASDPTGTGGFYEQYF. CDR3 nucleotides: TGTGCCAGCGACCCGACCGGGACAGGGGGCTTCTACGAGCAGTACTTC. The full variable domain, with the rest looked up from reference TRBV7-9 and TRBJ2-7, is DTGVSQNPRHKITKRGQNVTFRCDPISEHNRLYWYRQTLGQGPEFLTYFQNEAQLEKSRLLSDRFSAERPKGSFSTLEIQRTEQGDSAMYLCASDPTGTGGFYEQYFGPGTRLTVT.

V gene TRBV28 combines with J gene TRBJ1-5, with D unresolved. This CDR3 spans 14 amino acids. Germline V gene lookup returns CDR1 MDHEN and CDR2 SYDVKM. V was shortened by 7 bases and J by 11 bases, with 21 bases between the two germline ends. The CDR3 sequence is CASTDPRGKKAQHF. CDR3 nucleotide sequence: TGTGCCAGCACCGATCCCCGAGGAAAAAAGGCCCAGCATTTT.

This clone was observed a handful of times. This chain uses TRBV5-1 with TRBJ2-5, with TRBD2 matching 8 bases. Germline V gene lookup returns CDR1 SGHRS and CDR2 YFSETQ. Losses at the gene ends were 0 bases for V and 5 bases for J; bases not matched to a gene: 15. The CDR3 sequence is 18 residues long. The DNA for the CDR3 is TGCGCCAGCAGCTTGGGGCTCGGAAGCGGGGGCGATCGGGAGACCCAGTACTTC. Protein: CASSLGLGSGGDRETQYF.

The chain is built from TRBV9 and TRBJ2-1; 9 bases line up with TRBD2. The CDR3 spans 14 residues. Germline CDR1 reads SGDLS; CDR2 reads YYNGEE. J gave up 3 bases and V 2 bases, and 0 bases lay outside the gene matches. The CDR3 loop reads CASSVSGSYNEQFF. The CDR3 coding sequence is TGTGCCAGCAGCGTTAGCGGGAGCTACAATGAGCAGTTCTTC. Together with reference TRBV9 and TRBJ2-1, the CDR3 gives the full variable domain: DSGVTQTPKHLITATGQRVTLRCSPRSGDLSVYWYQQSLDQGLQFLIQYYNGEERAKGNILERFSAQQFPDLHSELNLSSLELGDSALYFCASSVSGSYNEQFFGPGTRLTVL.

The chain combines TRBV2 with TRBJ2-1; TRBD1 might be the D (6 bases). Germline values: CDR1 SNHLY, CDR2 FYNNEI. The ends were cut back, 7 bases at V and 3 bases at J, with 16 bases in the middle. This CDR3 comprises 15 residues. CDR3 residues: CASIRGGSGYNEQFF. The CDR3 DNA is TGTGCCAGCATTAGAGGGGGATCTGGCTACAATGAGCAGTTCTTC. The full variable domain, completed using reference TRBV2 and TRBJ2-1, is EPEVTQTPSHQVTQMGQEVILRCVPISNHLYFYWYRQILGQKVEFLVSFYNNEISEKSEIFDDQFSVERPDGSNFTLKIRSTKLEDSAMYFCASIRGGSGYNEQFFGPGTRLTVL.

This rearrangement joins TRBV20-1 to TRBJ1-1, with D unresolved. The V gene's germline CDR1 is DFQATT and CDR2 SNEGSKA (reference sequence). This CDR3 has 11 residues. Trimming pared 6 bases from V and 0 bases from J, leaving 5 bases between. The CDR3 DNA is TGCAGTGCCAGGCTGAACACTGAAGCTTTCTTT. This sequence encodes CSARLNTEAFF.

In regard to this clone: One end of the junction varies from germline; a read error may be responsible. CDR3 nucleotide sequence: TGTGCCGGCAGAGGGGTGGCTGAAGCTTTCTTT. It yields the protein CAGRGVAEAFF. The rearrangement links TRBV6-1 to TRBJ1-1; a weak D match, TRBD1 (5 bases). Germline lookup yields CDR1 MNHNS and CDR2 SASEGT. The CDR3 sequence is 11 residues long.

The V gene is TRBV4-1, the J gene TRBJ1-1; the D gene is possibly TRBD1 (5 bases). Germline loops: CDR1 MGHRA, CDR2 YSYEKL. The V end lost 8 bases, the J end lost 4 bases, and 17 bases lay between the germline ends. This CDR3 contains 14 residues. CDR3 residues: CASSGGPLSTEAFF. The CDR3 DNA reads as TGCGCCAGCTCCGGGGGTCCATTGAGCACTGAAGCTTTCTTT.

This clone occurred once. The chain carries TRBV10-1 and TRBJ2-3; 7 bases fit TRBD2. With V trimmed by 6 bases and J by 3 bases, 9 bases remained unmatched. Germline CDR1 WNHNN, CDR2 SYGVQD (reference sequence). This CDR3 is built from 15 residues. The CDR3 sequence: CASRRTRGVTDTQYF. The CDR3 DNA follows: TGCGCCAGCAGACGGACTAGAGGAGTTACAGATACGCAGTATTTT.

In this sample, this clone turned up many times. This chain joins TRBV6-1 and TRBJ2-7; 7 bases agree with TRBD1. The V gene end was trimmed by 4 bases and the J gene end by 6 bases; junction bases not matched to a gene: 9. CDR3 length equals 14 residues. The germline gives CDR1 MNHNS, CDR2 SASEGT. Here the CDR3 reads CASSAPTGRLEQYF. As DNA, the CDR3 is TGTGCCAGCAGTGCCCCGACAGGGCGCCTCGAGCAGTACTTC.

This clone was counted once. V is TRBV6-1 and J is TRBJ1-1, with D possibly TRBD1 on 6 matching bases. Germline CDR1 and CDR2: MNHNS and SASEGT. The CDR3 has 13 amino acids. V was trimmed by 3 bases and J by 11 bases, leaving 16 bases between them. The CDR3 reads CASSDNRASLAFF. CDR3 DNA sequence: TGTGCCAGCAGTGACAACAGGGCGAGCTTGGCTTTCTTT.

The chain uses TRBV27 and TRBJ2-3; tentative D call: TRBD2 (5 bases). Germline CDR1 MNHEY, CDR2 SMNVEV (reference sequence). This CDR3 comprises 14 residues. Deletions cut 2 bases from V and 3 bases from J, with 9 bases between. Written as DNA, the CDR3 is TGTGCCAGCAGTTTAGAGGGTCGGACAGATACGCAGTATTTT. Translation gives CASSLEGRTDTQYF.

The chain has TRBV19 and TRBJ2-2; 7 bases line up with TRBD1. This CDR3 spans 13 amino acids. CDR1 LNHDA and CDR2 SQIVND come from the germline V gene (reference sequence). V lost 5 bases and J lost 6; bases outside the gene matches: 3. As DNA, the CDR3 is TGTGCCAGTAGTTTAGGGGGCCCCGGGGAGCTGTTTTTT. It codes for CASSLGGPGELFF.

The V gene is TRBV27, the J gene TRBJ1-1, with D perhaps matching TRBD1 (5 bases). The V end lost 6 bases, the J end lost 1 base, and 12 bases lay between the germline ends. Germline V gene data show CDR1 as MNHEY and CDR2 as SMNVEV (reference sequence). The CDR3 is made up of 14 amino acids. CDR3 sequence: CASRAGGTNTEAFF. The CDR3 nucleotides read TGTGCCAGCAGAGCGGGGGGGACGAACACTGAAGCTTTCTTT.

The genes are TRBV27 and TRBJ2-2; 13 bases line up with TRBD2. In germline, CDR1 is MNHEY, CDR2 SMNVEV (reference sequence). With 5 bases clipped from V and 3 bases from J, the junction kept 6 bases outside the gene matches. The CDR3 consists of 17 residues. The CDR3 DNA reads TGTGCCAGCAGTAGAGGGACTAGCGGGACCTACACCGGGGAGCTGTTTTTT. Translating it yields CASSRGTSGTYTGELFF.

J is TRBJ2-6 and V is TRBV19; D may be TRBD1 (6 bases). Trimming cost V 8 bases and J 2 bases, with 16 bases left between them. Germline CDR1 reads LNHDA; CDR2 reads SQIVND (reference sequence). This CDR3 contains 16 residues. The CDR3 nucleotides are TGTGCCAGTGTGAGGCAGGGGAGTCCTGGGGCCAACGTCCTGACTTTC. Its translation is CASVRQGSPGANVLTF.

The V and J genes are TRBV6-5 and TRBJ2-2, with 7 bases lining up with TRBD1. Per germline, CDR1 MNHEY and CDR2 SVGAGI. V shed 4 bases, J shed 0 bases, and the junction held 5 bases outside the gene matches. CDR3 length: 16 residues. CDR3 DNA: TGTGCCAGCAGTTTCCTTGGGACAGCGAACACCGGGGAGCTGTTTTTT. This encodes CASSFLGTANTGELFF.